This T cell receptor (beta chain) was identified during a study of T cell repertoires in cytomegalovirus infection. Study overall: A matching HLA type, together with CMV infection, was signaled by public TCR beta signatures. Broader study findings: Ex vivo responses were dominated by HLA-C-restricted CMV-specific TCR beta clonotypes.

The CDR3 consists of 15 residues. The germline CDR1 and CDR2 sequences are SGDLS and YYNGEE. Losses at the gene ends were 3 bases for V and 4 bases for J; bases not matched to a gene: 7. TCRdb analysed the reads with MiXCR anew, one entry per CDR3 protein. The sample holds about 150,000 distinct CDR3 sequences, 32% seen once. The sample holds many counts of this clonotype. Its target is unknown. The chain uses TRBV9 and TRBJ1-2, with 9 nucleotides matching TRBD1. The receptor comes from a human donor in good health (CMV status not recorded). Some clones in this sample may be carry-over from other donors' samples. Sequenced material: CD8+ T cells from cultured PBMCs, taken from culture after CMV antigen stimulation. The CDR3 protein is CASSGGTGSAYGYTF. In DNA, the CDR3 is TGTGCCAGCAGCGGCGGGACAGGGTCCGCCTATGGCTACACCTTC.